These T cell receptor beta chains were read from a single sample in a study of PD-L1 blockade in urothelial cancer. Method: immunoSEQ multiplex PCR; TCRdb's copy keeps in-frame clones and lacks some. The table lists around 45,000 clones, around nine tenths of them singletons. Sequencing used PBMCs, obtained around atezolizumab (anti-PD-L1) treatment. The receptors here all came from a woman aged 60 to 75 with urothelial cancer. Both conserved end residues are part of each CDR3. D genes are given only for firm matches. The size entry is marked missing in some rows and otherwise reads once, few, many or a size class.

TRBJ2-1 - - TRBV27 CASSSGFSYNEQFF TGTGCCAGCAGTTCAGGATTCTCCTACAATGAGCAGTTCTTC
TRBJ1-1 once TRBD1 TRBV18 CASSPGQQSTEAFF TGTGCCAGCTCACCGGGACAGCAAAGCACTGAAGCTTTCTTT
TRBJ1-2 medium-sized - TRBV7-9 CASSLLMARRVVTYGYTF TGTGCCAGCAGCTTATTGATGGCTCGGAGGGTCGTAACCTATGGCTACACCTTC
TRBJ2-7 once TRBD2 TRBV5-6 CASSLILLAGPYEQYF TGTGCCAGCAGCTTGATCCTGTTAGCGGGCCCCTACGAGCAGTACTTC
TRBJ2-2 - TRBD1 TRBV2 CASSRYRDRAGELFF TGTGCCAGCAGCCGCTACCGGGACAGGGCCGGGGAGCTGTTTTTT
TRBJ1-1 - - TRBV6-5 CASSYATVLNTEAFF TGTGCCAGCAGTTACGCGACAGTACTGAACACTGAAGCTTTCTTT
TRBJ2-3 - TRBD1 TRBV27 CASSPPGTGVTDTQYF TGTGCCAGCAGTCCACCCGGGACAGGGGTGACAGATACGCAGTATTTT
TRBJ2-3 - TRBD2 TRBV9 CASSVALGTSGRPLGTDTQYF TGTGCCAGCAGCGTAGCCCTAGGGACTAGCGGGAGGCCCTTGGGCACAGATACGCAGTATTTT
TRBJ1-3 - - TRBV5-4 CASSLGGPDTIYF TGTGCCAGCAGCTTGGGGGGGCCGGACACCATATATTTT
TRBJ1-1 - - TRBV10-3 CATAGVGETEAFF TGTGCCACTGCGGGGGTAGGAGAAACTGAAGCTTTCTTT
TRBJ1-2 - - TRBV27 CASSLSTGFGGYTF TGTGCCAGCAGTTTATCTACAGGGTTTGGTGGCTACACCTTC
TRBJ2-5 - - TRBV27 CASSLSDRRGRGRETQYF TGTGCCAGCAGTTTATCAGACAGGAGGGGGCGTGGAAGAGAGACCCAGTACTTC
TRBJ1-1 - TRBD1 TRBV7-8 CASSSLIGQGTEAFF TGTGCCAGCAGCTCGCTCATCGGACAGGGGACTGAAGCTTTCTTT
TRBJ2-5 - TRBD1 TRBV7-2 CASSRQGARETQYF TGTGCCAGCAGTCGACAGGGGGCGCGGGAGACCCAGTACTTC
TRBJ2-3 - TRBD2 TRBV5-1 CASSRLAGGTDTQYF TGCGCCAGCAGCAGACTAGCGGGAGGGACAGATACGCAGTATTTT
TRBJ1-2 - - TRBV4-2 CASSQDQRAGRSLNYGYTF TGTGCCAGCAGCCAAGATCAGCGGGCAGGGAGGTCCTTAAACTATGGCTACACCTTC
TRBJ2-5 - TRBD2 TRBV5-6 CASSRGVLGTQYF TGTGCCAGCAGCCGGGGGGTCCTAGGGACCCAGTACTTC